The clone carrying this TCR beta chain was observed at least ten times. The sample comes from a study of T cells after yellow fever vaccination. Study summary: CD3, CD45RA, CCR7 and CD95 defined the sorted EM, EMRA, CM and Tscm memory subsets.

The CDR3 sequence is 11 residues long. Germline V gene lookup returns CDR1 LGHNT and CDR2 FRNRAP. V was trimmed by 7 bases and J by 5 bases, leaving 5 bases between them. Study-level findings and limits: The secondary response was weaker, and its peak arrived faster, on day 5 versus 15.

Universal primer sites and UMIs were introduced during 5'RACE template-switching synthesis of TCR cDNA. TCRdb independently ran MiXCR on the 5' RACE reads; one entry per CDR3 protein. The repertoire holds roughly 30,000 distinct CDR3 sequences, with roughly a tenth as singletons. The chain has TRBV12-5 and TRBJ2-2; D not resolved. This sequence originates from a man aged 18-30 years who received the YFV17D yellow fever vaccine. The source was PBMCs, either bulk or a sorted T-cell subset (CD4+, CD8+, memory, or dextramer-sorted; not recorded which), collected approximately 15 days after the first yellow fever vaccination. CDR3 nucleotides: TGTGCTAGTGCCAAAACCGGGGAGCTGTTTTTT. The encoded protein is CASAKTGELFF.